This T cell receptor beta chain stems from a study of T cells in Graves' hyperthyroidism and ophthalmopathy. V was trimmed by 3 bases and J by 0 bases, leaving 6 bases between them. Germline loops: CDR1 MNHNY, CDR2 SVGAGI (reference sequence). The CDR3 loop spans 15 amino acids. This clonotype showed up many times. RNA transcripts served as the template for amplifying TCR beta CDR3 regions. First-round RT-PCR of the TCR CDR3 relied on the HTBI primer set. One entry per CDR3 protein, called by TCRdb with MiXCR from the multiplex PCR reads. Of about 96,000 distinct CDR3 sequences listed, roughly 56% are singletons.

The chain combines TRBV6-6 with TRBJ2-6; D remains unclear. Sequences were obtained from blood. This sequence originates from a woman in her thirties or forties with Graves' hyperthyroidism. The CDR3 protein is CASSYGSSGANVLTF. In DNA form, the CDR3 reads TGTGCCAGCAGTTATGGCAGCTCTGGGGCCAACGTCCTGACTTTC.